This T cell receptor beta chain was identified in a study of T cells after yellow fever vaccination. One entry per CDR3 protein, called by TCRdb with MiXCR from the 5' RACE reads. The sample yields 300,000 to 350,000 distinct CDR3 sequences, approximately 4.5% seen once. The germline gives CDR1 KGHDR, CDR2 SFDVKD. V trimming: 4 bases; J trimming: 5 bases; junction bases outside the gene matches: 7. This CDR3 region has 15 residues. In regard to this clonotype: Antigen: not known.

Regarding the study as a whole: Reappearing after the booster were most of the clones from primary vaccination (around 95% CD4, 75% to 90% CD8). Within FACS-sorted repertoires, abundant clonotypes contaminating from the bulk population could be present.

The receptor was derived from a man aged 18 to 30 who received the YFV17D yellow fever vaccine. The chain uses TRBV24-1 and TRBJ2-1, with 7 positions matching TRBD1. The sequenced sample was PBMCs, obtained 15 days after the yellow fever booster vaccination. The CDR3 nucleotides read TGTGCCACCAGTGACCCCCGACAGGGAAACAATGAGCAGTTCTTC. It codes for CATSDPRQGNNEQFF.